A selection of T cell receptor beta chains follows, all from one sample in a study of early stage breast cancer tumors. The repertoire was sequenced with immunoSEQ multiplex PCR; TCRdb's copy has only in-frame clones and lacks some. The data hold around 60,000 clones, with roughly 80% observed a single time. Sample: blood. The receptor set was obtained from a person aged 25 to 40 with breast cancer. The CDR3 runs from the conserved cysteine through the conserved F or W. The D gene is left open where the match is weak. Clone size is shown for a subset of rows, as once, few, many or a class of expanded clone.

j_call d_call v_call clone_size cdr3_nt cdr3_aa
TRBJ1-2 . TRBV27 . TGTGCCAGCAGTTTAGGAGGTAACTATGGCTACACCTTC CASSLGGNYGYTF
TRBJ1-1 . TRBV2 . TGTGCCAGCAGCGGGGCGCAGGCGCTGAACACTGAAGCTTTCTTT CASSGAQALNTEAFF
TRBJ1-1 . TRBV6-1 few TGTGCCAGTGAGGTGACAATGAACACTGAAGCTTTCTTT CASEVTMNTEAFF
TRBJ1-4 . TRBV5-1 . TGCGCCAGCAGCTTGGAAGCGGTCAATGAAAAACTGTTTTTT CASSLEAVNEKLFF
TRBJ1-2 TRBD1 TRBV18 few TGTGCCAGCTCACCAAACGACAGGGGCAACTATGGCTACACCTTC CASSPNDRGNYGYTF
TRBJ1-1 TRBD1 TRBV6-5 . TGTGCCAGCAGTTACCACGGGACAGGGAACACTGAAGCTTTCTTT CASSYHGTGNTEAFF
TRBJ1-2 . TRBV10-3 . TGTGCCATCAGTGAAAGTCCGAACTATGGCTACACCTTC CAISESPNYGYTF
TRBJ2-5 . TRBV5-1 . TGCGCCAGCAGCCCTACAGCGGAGGAGACCCAGTACTTC CASSPTAEETQYF
TRBJ2-1 . TRBV6-4 . TGTGCCAGCAGTGAGCAGGGTCAGTACAATGAGCAGTTCTTC CASSEQGQYNEQFF
TRBJ1-1 . TRBV13 once TGTGCCAGCAGCCCCCGGGCCCCTGGGGACACTGAAGCTTTCTTT CASSPRAPGDTEAFF
TRBJ2-3 TRBD2 TRBV4-2 . TGTGCCAGCGCCTACCATGGGCTAGCGGGAGGCCTTAGCGACACAGATACGCAGTATTTT CASAYHGLAGGLSDTDTQYF
TRBJ1-2 TRBD1 TRBV5-1 . TGCGCCAGCTCATTAACCGGGACAGGGAGAGGCTACACCTTC CASSLTGTGRGYTF
TRBJ2-1 TRBD2 TRBV5-1 . TGCGCCAGCAGCCCCTTGACTAGCGGGAGTGTTGATGAGCAGTTCTTC CASSPLTSGSVDEQFF
TRBJ1-2 . TRBV6-1 . TGTGCCAGCAGTGAGGGGGTGCGCTATGGCTACACCTTC CASSEGVRYGYTF
TRBJ2-4 TRBD2 TRBV25-1 . TGTGCCAGCAGCGTAGCGGGGGAGTCCGGCAAAAACATTCAGTACTTC CASSVAGESGKNIQYF
TRBJ1-4 . TRBV29-1 . TGCAGCGTCGAGGGGGGGGCAGGAGAAAAACTGTTTTTT CSVEGGAGEKLFF